This TCR beta chain was identified during a study of blood T cell repertoires in COVID-19. Study-wide context: The United States, Italy and Spain provided the acute and convalescent COVID-19 samples.

The CDR3 contains 15 residues. V lost 6 bases to trimming and J lost 4 bases, with 15 bases between them. The germline V gene encodes CDR1 MNHEY and CDR2 SVGAGI. Adults between about 18 and 95 years of age took part from under 25 US areas. Categorization into cohorts depended on clinical history that participants reported. Original analysis: The authors estimated nucleated cell counts from reference gene primer amplification. Assay used: immunoSEQ multiplex PCR; TCRdb lists only in-frame clones, some missing. The V and J calls and clone size are taken from that table; D and trimming were inferred from the DNA. The sample yields 200,000 to 250,000 clones, 70% to 90% seen once.

The sample comprised PBMCs or T cells enriched from blood (not recorded which). This sequence joins TRBV6-5 and TRBJ1-4; a weak D match, TRBD1 (6 bases). The TCR was taken from a woman in her thirties or forties with acute COVID-19. CDR3 in amino acids: CASRDTGRGNEKLFF. The CDR3 DNA follows: TGTGCCAGCAGAGACACAGGGAGGGGTAATGAAAAACTGTTTTTT.